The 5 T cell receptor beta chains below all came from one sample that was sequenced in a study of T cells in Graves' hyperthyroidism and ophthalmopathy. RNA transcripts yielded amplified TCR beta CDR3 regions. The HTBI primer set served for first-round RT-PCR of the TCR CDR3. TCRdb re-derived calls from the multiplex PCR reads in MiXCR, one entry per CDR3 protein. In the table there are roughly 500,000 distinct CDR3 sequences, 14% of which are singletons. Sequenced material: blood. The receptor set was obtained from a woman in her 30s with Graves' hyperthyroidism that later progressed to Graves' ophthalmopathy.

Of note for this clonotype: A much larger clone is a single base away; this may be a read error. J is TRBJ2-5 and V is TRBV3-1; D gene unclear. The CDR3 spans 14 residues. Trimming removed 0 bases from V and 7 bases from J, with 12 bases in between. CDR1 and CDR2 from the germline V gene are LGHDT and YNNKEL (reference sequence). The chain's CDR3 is CASSQDWKGLTQYF. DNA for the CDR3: TGTGCCAGCAGCCAAGATTGGAAAGGGCTGACCCAGTACTTC.

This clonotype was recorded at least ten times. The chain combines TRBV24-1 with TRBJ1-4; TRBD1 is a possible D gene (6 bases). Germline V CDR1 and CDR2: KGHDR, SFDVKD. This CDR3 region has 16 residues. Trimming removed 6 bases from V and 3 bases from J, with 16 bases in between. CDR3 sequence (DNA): TGTGCCACCAGTCCCTCCTCGACAGGAGCTAATGAAAAACTGTTTTTT. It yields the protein CATSPSSTGANEKLFF.

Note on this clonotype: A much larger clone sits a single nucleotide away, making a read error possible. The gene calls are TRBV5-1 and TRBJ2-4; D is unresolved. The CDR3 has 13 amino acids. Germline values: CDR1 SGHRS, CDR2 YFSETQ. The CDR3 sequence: CTSSYPENNIQYF. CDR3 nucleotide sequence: TGCACCAGCAGCTATCCGGAAAACAACATTCAGTACTTC.

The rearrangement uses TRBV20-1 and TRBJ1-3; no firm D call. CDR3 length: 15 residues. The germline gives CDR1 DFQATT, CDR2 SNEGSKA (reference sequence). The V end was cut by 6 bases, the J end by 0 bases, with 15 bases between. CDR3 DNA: TGCAGTGCCCCAGACGGCAGGAACTCTGGAAACACCATATATTTT. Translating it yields CSAPDGRNSGNTIYF.

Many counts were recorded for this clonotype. CDR3 DNA sequence: TGTGCCAGCAGCCAACCCACCTCAGGGGCCACTAATGAAAAACTGTTTTTT. Its translation: CASSQPTSGATNEKLFF. The chain is built from TRBV3-1 and TRBJ1-4, with TRBD1 as a possible D gene (6 bases). CDR3 length equals 17 residues. Per germline, CDR1 LGHDT and CDR2 YNNKEL (reference sequence). With 2 bases removed from V and 2 bases from J, the gap between germline ends came to 15 bases.